The 21 T cell receptor beta chains in this list originate from one sample, sequenced in a study of graft-versus-host responses after intestinal transplantation. Profiled with immunoSEQ multiplex PCR; TCRdb holds only in-frame clones, not every one. The sample shows approximately 9,400 clones, over 75% of them seen only once. The sample consisted of PBMCs, taken just over 240 days after intestinal transplant. The receptors shown here come from a human patient who received an intestinal transplant, so some T cells may come from the graft donor.

V usage is TRBV9 and J usage is TRBJ2-2; 9 nucleotides agree with TRBD1. Germline CDR1 and CDR2: SGDLS and YYNGEE. The trim removed 0 bases at V and 7 bases at J, leaving 4 bases unmatched. This CDR3 region has 15 residues. The CDR3 region is CASSVDRGLSGELFF. The CDR3 region has the DNA TGTGCCAGCAGCGTAGACAGGGGGCTTAGCGGGGAGCTGTTTTTT. The whole variable domain, filled in from reference TRBV9 and TRBJ2-2, reads DSGVTQTPKHLITATGQRVTLRCSPRSGDLSVYWYQQSLDQGLQFLIQYYNGEERAKGNILERFSAQQFPDLHSELNLSSLELGDSALYFCASSVDRGLSGELFFGEGSRLTVL.

The count of this clone is one. The gene calls are TRBV7-8 and TRBJ1-3, with D uncertain. The CDR3 covers 17 residues. CDR1 and CDR2 from the germline V gene are SGHVS and FQNEAQ. V was pared by 0 bases and J by 0 bases, with 12 bases between. The CDR3 loop reads CASSLARLAYSGNTIYF. The CDR3 DNA follows: TGTGCCAGCAGCTTAGCGAGGCTAGCCTACTCTGGAAACACCATATATTTT.

The chain employs TRBV28 and TRBJ2-6; no firm D call. Per the germline V gene, CDR1 is MDHEN and CDR2 is SYDVKM. Trimming left V 5 bases short and J 7 bases short, with 9 bases between. This CDR3 is built from 13 residues. CDR3 protein: CASSQRIANVLTF. CDR3 nucleotide sequence: TGTGCCAGCAGTCAACGAATTGCCAACGTCCTGACTTTC.

The chain has TRBV6-6 and TRBJ2-7; D ambiguous. The CDR3 consists of 12 residues. The V gene's germline CDR1 is MNHNY and CDR2 SVGAGI (reference sequence). V shed 0 bases and J shed 12 bases, with 12 bases lying between them. The CDR3 nucleotides read TGTGCCAGCAGTTACTCCACCGGTAACCCGTACTTC. Protein: CASSYSTGNPYF.

The chain carries TRBV4-2 and TRBJ2-1; D may be TRBD1 or TRBD2 (5 bases each). Germline CDR1 reads LGHNA; CDR2 reads YNFKEQ. The germline V and J ends were trimmed by 0 bases and 6 bases, with 6 bases remaining between them. The CDR3 totals 13 residues. CDR3 in DNA: TGTGCCAGCAGCCAAGAGGGGACCAATGAGCAGTTCTTC. It yields the protein CASSQEGTNEQFF.

The rearrangement joins TRBV5-1 to TRBJ2-7; 7 bases are shared with TRBD1. Losses at the gene ends were 3 bases for V and 0 bases for J; bases not matched to a gene: 9. This CDR3 is 16 amino acids long. From germline, CDR1 is SGHRS and CDR2 YFSETQ. The CDR3 is CASSSMTGQSSYEQYF. CDR3 DNA: TGCGCCAGCAGCTCCATGACGGGACAGAGCTCCTACGAGCAGTACTTC.

This chain connects TRBV5-5 to TRBJ2-7, with 8 bases matching TRBD2. There are 17 residues in the CDR3. Germline CDR1 and CDR2: SGHKS and YYEKEE (reference sequence). The V and J ends lost 4 bases and 1 base, in that order; junction bases with no gene match: 13. The CDR3 protein is CASSGGRTGGVSYEQYF. As DNA, the CDR3 is TGTGCCAGCAGCGGGGGCAGGACGGGAGGGGTATCCTACGAGCAGTACTTC.

The chain recombines TRBV10-3 with TRBJ2-1; 9 positions match TRBD2. This CDR3 has 16 residues. V lost 5 bases and J lost 0; bases outside the gene matches: 5. Germline CDR1 is ENHRY and CDR2 is SYGVKD. For the CDR3, the DNA is TGTGCCATCAGTTACGGACTAGCGAGCTCCTACAATGAGCAGTTCTTC. Protein: CAISYGLASSYNEQFF.

The chain recombines TRBV7-3 with TRBJ2-1; perhaps D is TRBD1 or TRBD2 (5 bases each). V shed 3 bases and J shed 9 bases, with 18 bases lying between them. In germline, CDR1 is SGHTA, CDR2 FQGTGA. CDR3 length: 15 residues. The CDR3 spells CASSLASGDATEQFF. CDR3 coding DNA: TGTGCCAGCAGCTTGGCTTCCGGGGACGCAACTGAGCAGTTCTTC.

This clone was detected only a few times. The chain couples TRBV18 to TRBJ2-7; weak D call: TRBD2 (5 bases). Germline V gene data show CDR1 as KGHSH and CDR2 as LQKENI. V gave up 0 bases and J gave up 7 bases, with 7 bases separating them. This CDR3 is 12 amino acids long. CDR3 residues: CASSPPGGEQYF. The CDR3 nucleotides are TGTGCCAGCTCACCACCCGGAGGTGAGCAGTACTTC.

The rearrangement links TRBV28 to TRBJ1-5; possible D gene TRBD1, 6 bases. There are 18 residues in the CDR3. V was clipped by 1 base and J by 2 bases, with 18 bases between them. Germline V CDR1 and CDR2: MDHEN, SYDVKM. CDR3 sequence reads: CASSLYKGGGLGNQPQHF. CDR3 nucleotide sequence: TGTGCCAGCAGTTTATATAAAGGGGGGGGGCTAGGCAATCAGCCCCAGCATTTT.

The V gene is TRBV28, the J gene TRBJ2-1, with TRBD2 identical over 10 bases. CDR3 length: 12 amino acids. CDR1 is MDHEN and CDR2 is SYDVKM in the germline V gene. V trimming: 10 bases; J trimming: 6 bases; junction bases outside the gene matches: 3. CDR3 in amino acids: CATSGSRNEQFF. In DNA form, the CDR3 reads TGTGCCACTAGCGGGAGCCGCAATGAGCAGTTCTTC.

J is TRBJ1-2 and V is TRBV30, with TRBD1 matching over 8 bases. Trimming took 6 bases from V and 0 from J; bases not matched to a gene: 6. There are 14 residues in the CDR3. From germline, CDR1 is GTSNPN and CDR2 SVGIG (reference sequence). CDR3 amino acids: CACDRGRTNYGYTF. In nucleotides, the CDR3 is TGTGCCTGCGACAGGGGACGGACTAACTATGGCTACACCTTC.

CDR3 protein: CASSFGPYAGPQHF. The DNA of the CDR3 is TGTGCCAGCAGCTTCGGCCCGTACGCTGGGCCCCAGCATTTT. The chain links TRBV7-8 to TRBJ1-5; no clear D. V lost 3 bases and J 9 bases, leaving 15 bases between the germline ends. The germline CDR1 and CDR2 sequences are SGHVS and FQNEAQ. The CDR3 spans 14 residues. The full variable domain, with the rest looked up from reference TRBV7-8 and TRBJ1-5, is GAGVSQSPRYKVAKRGQDVALRCDPISGHVSLFWYQQALGQGPEFLTYFQNEAQLDKSGLPSDRFFAERPEGSVSTLKIQRTQQEDSAVYLCASSFGPYAGPQHFGDGTRLSIL.

This chain links TRBV19 with TRBJ2-1; D is possibly TRBD1 (6 bases). The CDR3 runs 12 residues. The ends were cut back, 9 bases at V and 4 bases at J, with 10 bases in the middle. Germline loops: CDR1 LNHDA, CDR2 SQIVND (reference sequence). CDR3 sequence reads: CASVGGYNEQFF. In nucleotides, the CDR3 is TGTGCCAGCGTAGGGGGTTACAATGAGCAGTTCTTC.

The chain employs TRBV5-1 and TRBJ2-3, with TRBD2 identical over 10 bases. V was clipped by 7 bases and J by 3 bases; unmatched bases: 11. CDR1 is SGHRS and CDR2 is YFSETQ in the germline V gene. There are 16 residues in the CDR3. The CDR3, as DNA: TGCGCCAGCTCACTTAGCGGGAGGTCGCGGACAGATACGCAGTATTTT. It is translated as CASSLSGRSRTDTQYF.

Only one count was recorded for this clone. The chain has TRBV27 and TRBJ1-1; D gene uncertain. This CDR3 contains 12 residues. V lost 7 bases to trimming and J lost 2 bases, with 8 bases between them. Germline V gives CDR1 MNHEY, CDR2 SMNVEV (reference sequence). The CDR3 reads CASIVCNTEAFF. The CDR3, as DNA: TGTGCCAGCATCGTCTGCAACACTGAAGCTTTCTTT.

This clone was counted a single time. This rearrangement joins TRBV27 to TRBJ1-2; perhaps TRBD1 as D (6 bases). V lost 2 bases, J lost 7 bases, and 17 bases lay in between. The length of the CDR3 is 15 residues. Germline V lookup: CDR1 MNHEY, CDR2 SMNVEV (reference sequence). CDR3 nucleotide sequence: TGTGCCAGCAGTTTAGATTGGGGGGGCGCGCGTGGCTACACCTTC. As protein: CASSLDWGGARGYTF.

The chain couples TRBV7-9 to TRBJ1-1; D is undetermined. V was cut by 3 bases and J by 3 bases, with 2 bases left in between. CDR1 SEHNR and CDR2 FQNEAQ come from the germline V gene (reference sequence). This CDR3 has 11 residues. The CDR3 protein is CASSFYTEAFF. As DNA, the CDR3 is TGTGCCAGCAGCTTTTACACTGAAGCTTTCTTT.

The chain links TRBV4-1 to TRBJ2-1, with D maybe TRBD1 (6 bases). Trimming pared 4 bases from V and 6 bases from J, leaving 22 bases between. The CDR3 consists of 17 residues. Germline assignment: CDR1 MGHRA and CDR2 YSYEKL. The CDR3 reads CASSPLRSGVGANEQFF. Here the CDR3 DNA reads TGCGCCAGCAGCCCCCTAAGATCAGGGGTGGGTGCCAATGAGCAGTTCTTC.

CDR3 nucleotides: TGTGCCAGCAGTTATACGAGCTCCTACGAGCAGTACTTC. Amino acids: CASSYTSSYEQYF. The rearrangement links TRBV27 to TRBJ2-7; no definite D call. The CDR3 is 13 residues long. Germline V lookup: CDR1 MNHEY, CDR2 SMNVEV (reference sequence). V shed 4 bases and J shed 0 bases, with 7 bases lying between them.